This entry features one T cell receptor beta chain sequence. This entry belongs to a study of blood T cell repertoires in COVID-19. Study information: Specimens from acute and convalescent COVID-19 originated in the United States, Italy and Spain.

The V and J ends lost 4 bases and 5 bases respectively, with 17 bases between them. The germline V gene has CDR1 LGHNA and CDR2 YNFKEQ. This CDR3 contains 15 residues. Recruits, aged roughly 18 to 89 years, lived in about two dozen US areas. The study counted Cohort 3 donors as recovered given two negative PCRs, clearance, or symptom resolution. Generated by immunoSEQ multiplex PCR, the TCRdb table keeps only in-frame clones and is missing some. The table has some 330,000 clones, around 86% seen once. Sequenced sample: PBMCs or T cells enriched from blood (not recorded which). This sequence was found in a woman between 45 and 65 years old who had recovered from COVID-19. The genes are TRBV4-2 and TRBJ1-1; weak D call: TRBD1 (5 bases). CDR3 coding DNA: TGTGCCAGCAGCCCCGTCGGGGGGTCGTTTACTGAAGCTTTCTTT. Translated, it gives CASSPVGGSFTEAFF.